This section outlines one T cell receptor beta chain sequence together with its context. The record originates from a study of OX40 agonist ivuxolimab in advanced cancers. Method: immunoSEQ multiplex PCR; TCRdb's copy keeps in-frame clones and lacks some. This sample has around 65,000 clones, with over 75% found just once. Germline CDR1 SGHRS, CDR2 YFSETQ. The ends were cut back, 0 bases at V and 15 bases at J, with 10 bases in the middle. This CDR3 spans 11 amino acids. The source material was CD4+ or CD8+ T cells sorted from blood, sampled in a trial of the OX40 agonist ivuxolimab. This rearrangement joins TRBV5-1 to TRBJ2-1, with D maybe TRBD1 (6 bases). The clonotype was recovered from an adult with an advanced solid tumor such as melanoma, head and neck, liver or kidney cancer. CDR3 loop: CASSLEGGTFF. In DNA, the CDR3 is TGCGCCAGCAGCTTGGAAGGGGGAACGTTCTTC.